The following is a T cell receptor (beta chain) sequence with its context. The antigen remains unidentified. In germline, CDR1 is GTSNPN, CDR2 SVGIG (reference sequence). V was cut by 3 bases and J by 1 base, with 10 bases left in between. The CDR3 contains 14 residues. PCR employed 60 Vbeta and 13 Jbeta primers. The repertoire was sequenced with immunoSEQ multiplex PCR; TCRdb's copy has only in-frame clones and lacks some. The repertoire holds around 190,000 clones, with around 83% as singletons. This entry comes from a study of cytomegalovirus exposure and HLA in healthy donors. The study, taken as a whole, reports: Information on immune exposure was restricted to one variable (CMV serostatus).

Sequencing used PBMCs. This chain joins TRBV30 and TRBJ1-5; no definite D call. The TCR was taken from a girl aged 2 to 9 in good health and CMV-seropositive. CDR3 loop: CAWSSAGSNQPQHF. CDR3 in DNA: TGTGCCTGGAGCTCGGCGGGGAGCAATCAGCCCCAGCATTTT.